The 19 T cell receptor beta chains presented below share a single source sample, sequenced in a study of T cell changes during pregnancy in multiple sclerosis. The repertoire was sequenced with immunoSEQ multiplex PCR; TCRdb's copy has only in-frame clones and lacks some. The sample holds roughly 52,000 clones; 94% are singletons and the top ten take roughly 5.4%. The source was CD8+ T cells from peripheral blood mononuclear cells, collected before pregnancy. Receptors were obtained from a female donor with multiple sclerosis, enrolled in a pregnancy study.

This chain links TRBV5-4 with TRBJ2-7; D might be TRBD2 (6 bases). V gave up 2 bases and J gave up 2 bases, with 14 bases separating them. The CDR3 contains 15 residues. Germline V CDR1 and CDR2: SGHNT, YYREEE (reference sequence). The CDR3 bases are TGTGCCAGCAGCTTACTGGGGGACTTCCCCTACGAGCAGTACTTC. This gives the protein CASSLLGDFPYEQYF.

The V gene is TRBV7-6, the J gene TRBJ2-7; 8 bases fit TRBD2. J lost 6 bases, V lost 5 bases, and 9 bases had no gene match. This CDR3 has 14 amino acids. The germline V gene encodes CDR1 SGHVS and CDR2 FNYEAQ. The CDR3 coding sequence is TGTGCCAGCAGCCCTCGGGGGGGCTGGGGCGAGCAGTACTTC. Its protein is CASSPRGGWGEQYF.

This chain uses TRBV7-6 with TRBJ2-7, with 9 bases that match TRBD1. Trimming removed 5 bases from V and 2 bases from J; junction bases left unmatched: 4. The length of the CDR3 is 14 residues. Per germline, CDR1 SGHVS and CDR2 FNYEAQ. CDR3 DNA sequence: TGTGCCAGCAGCCCCCGGACAGGGGCCTACGAGCAGTACTTC. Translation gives CASSPRTGAYEQYF.

The CDR3 region is CASSLTENTEAFF. CDR3 DNA: TGTGCCAGCAGTTTAACAGAGAACACTGAAGCTTTCTTT. V and J are TRBV28 and TRBJ1-1; D gene unclear. V was trimmed by 2 bases and J by 1 base, leaving 5 bases between them. CDR3 size: 13 residues. Looked up from germline, CDR1 is MDHEN and CDR2 is SYDVKM.

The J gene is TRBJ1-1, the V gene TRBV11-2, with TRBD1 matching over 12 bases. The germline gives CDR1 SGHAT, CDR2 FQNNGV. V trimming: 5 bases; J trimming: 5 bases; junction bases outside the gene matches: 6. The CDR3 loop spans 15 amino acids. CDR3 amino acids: CASSPSGQGATEAFF. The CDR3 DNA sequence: TGTGCCAGCAGCCCTTCGGGACAGGGGGCGACTGAAGCTTTCTTT.

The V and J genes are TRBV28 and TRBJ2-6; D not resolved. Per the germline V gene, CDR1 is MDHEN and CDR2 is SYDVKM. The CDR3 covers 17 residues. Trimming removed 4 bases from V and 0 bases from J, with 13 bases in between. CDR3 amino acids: CASSSFRVSSGANVLTF. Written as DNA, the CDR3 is TGTGCCAGCAGTTCCTTCCGGGTGAGCTCTGGGGCCAACGTCCTGACTTTC.

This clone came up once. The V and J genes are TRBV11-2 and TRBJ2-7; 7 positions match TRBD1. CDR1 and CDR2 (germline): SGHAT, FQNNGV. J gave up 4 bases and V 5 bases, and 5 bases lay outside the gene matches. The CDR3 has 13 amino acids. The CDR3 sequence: CASSRGGQYEQYF. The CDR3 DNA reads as TGTGCCAGCAGCCGAGGGGGACAGTACGAGCAGTACTTC.

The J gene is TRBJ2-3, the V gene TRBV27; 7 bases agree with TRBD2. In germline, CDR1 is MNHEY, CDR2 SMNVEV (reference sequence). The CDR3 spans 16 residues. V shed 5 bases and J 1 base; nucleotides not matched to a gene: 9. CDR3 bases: TGTGCCAGCAGTCCGATCATGGCGGGAGGCACAGATACGCAGTATTTT. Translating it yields CASSPIMAGGTDTQYF.

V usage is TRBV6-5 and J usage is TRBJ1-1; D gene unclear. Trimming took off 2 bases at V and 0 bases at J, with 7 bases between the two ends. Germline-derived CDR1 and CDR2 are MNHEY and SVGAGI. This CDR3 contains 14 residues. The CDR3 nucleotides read TGTGCCAGCAGTTACCCGGGGATGAACACTGAAGCTTTCTTT. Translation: CASSYPGMNTEAFF.

CDR3 sequence (DNA): TGTGCCAGCAGCTTCTCCACAGGGGCCGGGAATGAGCAGTTCTTC. This codes for CASSFSTGAGNEQFF. The chain uses TRBV7-9 and TRBJ2-1, with 7 positions matching TRBD1. CDR3 length equals 15 residues. Germline assignment: CDR1 SEHNR and CDR2 FQNEAQ (reference sequence). Trimming took 3 bases from V and 7 from J; bases not matched to a gene: 9.

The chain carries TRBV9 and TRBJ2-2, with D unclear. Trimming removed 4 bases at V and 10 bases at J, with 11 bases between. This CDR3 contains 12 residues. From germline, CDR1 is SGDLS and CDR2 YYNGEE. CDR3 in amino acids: CASSFLFSELFF. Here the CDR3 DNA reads TGTGCCAGCAGCTTTTTGTTCTCGGAGCTGTTTTTT.

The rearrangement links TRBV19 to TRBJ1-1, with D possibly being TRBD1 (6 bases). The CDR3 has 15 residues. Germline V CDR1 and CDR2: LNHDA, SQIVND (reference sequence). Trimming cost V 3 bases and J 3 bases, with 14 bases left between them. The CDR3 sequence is CASSMTSGVYTEAFF. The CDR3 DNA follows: TGTGCCAGTAGTATGACGTCAGGGGTCTACACTGAAGCTTTCTTT.

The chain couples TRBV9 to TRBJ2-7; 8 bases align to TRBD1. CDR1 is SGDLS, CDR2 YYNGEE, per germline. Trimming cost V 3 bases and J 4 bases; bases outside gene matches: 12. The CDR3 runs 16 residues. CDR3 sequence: CASSEGPGGGIYEQYF. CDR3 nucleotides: TGTGCCAGCAGCGAGGGTCCAGGGGGCGGCATATACGAGCAGTACTTC.

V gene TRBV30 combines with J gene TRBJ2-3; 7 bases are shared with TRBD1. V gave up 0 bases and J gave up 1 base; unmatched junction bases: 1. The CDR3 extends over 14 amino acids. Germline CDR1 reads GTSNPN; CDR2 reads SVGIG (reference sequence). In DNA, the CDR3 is TGTGCCTGGAGTGTAGGACAGGGCACAGATACGCAGTATTTT. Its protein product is CAWSVGQGTDTQYF.

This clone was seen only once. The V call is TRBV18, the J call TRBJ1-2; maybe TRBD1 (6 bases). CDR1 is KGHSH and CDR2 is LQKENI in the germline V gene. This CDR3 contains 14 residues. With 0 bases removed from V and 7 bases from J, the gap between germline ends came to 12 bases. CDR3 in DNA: TGTGCCAGCTCACCACCAGGGGGGGCCGCTGGCTACACCTTC. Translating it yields CASSPPGGAAGYTF. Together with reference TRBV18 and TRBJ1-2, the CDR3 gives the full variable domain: NAGVMQNPRHLVRRRGQEARLRCSPMKGHSHVYWYRQLPEEGLKFMVYLQKENIIDESGMPKERFSAEFPKEGPSILRIQQVVRGDSAAYFCASSPPGGAAGYTFGSGTRLTVV.

CDR3 sequence: CASRERGPSYEQYF. The CDR3 bases are TGTGCCAGCAGAGAGCGGGGACCCTCCTACGAGCAGTACTTC. The genes are TRBV27 and TRBJ2-7; TRBD2 aligns across 7 bases. Germline CDR1 is MNHEY and CDR2 is SMNVEV (reference sequence). The CDR3 has 14 residues. The trim removed 6 bases at V and 0 bases at J, leaving 5 bases unmatched.

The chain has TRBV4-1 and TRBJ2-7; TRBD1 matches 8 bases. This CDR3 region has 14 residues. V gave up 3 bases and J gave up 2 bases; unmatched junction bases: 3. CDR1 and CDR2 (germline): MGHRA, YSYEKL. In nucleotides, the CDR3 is TGCGCCAGCAGCCATATACAGGGGGCCTACGAGCAGTACTTC. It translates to CASSHIQGAYEQYF.

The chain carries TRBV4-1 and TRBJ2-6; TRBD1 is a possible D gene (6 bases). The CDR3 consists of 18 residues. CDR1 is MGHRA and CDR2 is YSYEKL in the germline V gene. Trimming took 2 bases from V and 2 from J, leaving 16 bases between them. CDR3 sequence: CASSQYTHRDPGANVLTF. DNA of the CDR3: TGCGCCAGCAGCCAATATACTCACAGGGATCCTGGGGCCAACGTCCTGACTTTC.

The CDR3, as DNA: TGTGCCAGTAGTATCGACCTGGGCGGGGTGTCCTACGAGCAGTACTTC. Protein sequence: CASSIDLGGVSYEQYF. V is TRBV19 and J is TRBJ2-7, with D possibly matching TRBD2 (6 bases). V lost 3 bases and J lost 1, with 16 bases in between. This CDR3 has 16 amino acids. Germline lookup yields CDR1 LNHDA and CDR2 SQIVND (reference sequence).